Each of the 20 T cell receptor beta chains below was sequenced from the same sample in a study of cytomegalovirus exposure and HLA in healthy donors. Primers: 60 Vbeta forward and 13 Jbeta reverse. Using immunoSEQ multiplex PCR, the repertoire was profiled, and TCRdb retains in-frame clones only, with some absent. This table holds around 150,000 clones, about four fifths found once. Sequenced material: PBMCs. Receptor source: a man between 35 and 55 years old in good health and CMV-seropositive.

This chain links TRBV4-2 with TRBJ1-5; D call uncertain. V was trimmed by 4 bases and J by 0 bases, leaving 16 bases between them. The CDR3 has 17 amino acids. Germline-derived CDR1 and CDR2 are LGHNA and YNFKEQ. DNA of the CDR3: TGTGCCAGCAGCCCCATGAGCGGGAGAAATAGCAATCAGCCCCAGCATTTT. This gives the protein CASSPMSGRNSNQPQHF.

This clone occurred a few times. Distinct nucleotide sequences in the sample also encode this CDR3. The V gene is TRBV5-4, the J gene TRBJ1-1, with D perhaps matching TRBD1 (5 bases). Trimming took off 0 bases at V and 1 base at J, with 7 bases between the two ends. The CDR3 is made up of 14 amino acids. The V gene's germline CDR1 is SGHNT and CDR2 YYREEE (reference sequence). The CDR3 spells CASSLAGGNTEAFF. The CDR3 DNA reads TGTGCCAGCAGCTTGGCCGGGGGGAACACTGAAGCTTTCTTT.

CDR3 loop: CASRGTRNTGELFF. The CDR3 DNA reads as TGTGCCAGCAGAGGGACTAGGAACACCGGGGAGCTGTTTTTT. This chain links TRBV27 with TRBJ2-2, with 8 bases that match TRBD2. V shed 6 bases, J shed 1 base, and the junction held 1 base outside the gene matches. CDR1 is MNHEY and CDR2 is SMNVEV in the germline V gene (reference sequence). The CDR3 extends over 14 amino acids.

The V and J genes are TRBV19 and TRBJ1-1; D unclear. The V gene's germline CDR1 is LNHDA and CDR2 SQIVND (reference sequence). This CDR3 has 13 residues. V lost 4 bases and J lost 8, with 14 bases in between. The CDR3 protein is CASSTREFREAFF. The CDR3 DNA reads TGTGCCAGTAGTACCCGAGAGTTCAGGGAAGCTTTCTTT.

The chain has TRBV29-1 and TRBJ1-2; no clear D gene. This CDR3 comprises 13 residues. V was shortened by 1 base and J by 1 base, with 7 bases between the two germline ends. Germline V gene sequence: CDR1 SQVTM, CDR2 ANQGSEA. The CDR3 coding sequence is TGCAGCGTTGAAGGCGGGGTTAACTATGGCTACACCTTC. It is translated as CSVEGGVNYGYTF.

The rearrangement uses TRBV5-4 and TRBJ2-1, with 7 bases matching TRBD1. V lost 2 bases, J lost 2 bases, and 1 base stayed unmatched. The CDR3 is 14 amino acids. CDR1 is SGHNT, CDR2 YYREEE, per germline (reference sequence). DNA for the CDR3: TGTGCCAGCAGCTTTCAGGGGGCCTACAATGAGCAGTTCTTC. It specifies CASSFQGAYNEQFF.

The rearrangement uses TRBV7-3 and TRBJ2-7; 7 positions agree with TRBD1. The junction had 9 bases not matched to a gene; V was cut back by 6 bases and J by 7 bases. Per the germline V gene, CDR1 is SGHTA and CDR2 is FQGTGA. The CDR3 extends over 13 amino acids. The CDR3 DNA is TGTGCCAGCAGATCTGACAGGGTTAGGGAGCAGTACTTC. Protein sequence: CASRSDRVREQYF.

This clone has only a few counts. This sequence joins TRBV4-3 and TRBJ2-1; D perhaps matches TRBD1 (5 bases). Per germline, CDR1 LGHNA and CDR2 YSLEER. V was clipped by 1 base and J by 2 bases, with 9 bases between them. The CDR3 has 15 amino acids. As DNA, the CDR3 is TGCGCCAGCAGCCAAGGGCAGGGCCCCTACAATGAGCAGTTCTTC. Protein product: CASSQGQGPYNEQFF.

The chain uses TRBV5-1 and TRBJ2-1; possibly TRBD2 for D (6 bases). CDR3 length: 14 amino acids. V lost 4 bases and J lost 7, with 15 bases in between. Germline V gene sequence: CDR1 SGHRS, CDR2 YFSETQ. The CDR3 region is CASSILEGRNEQFF. CDR3 coding DNA: TGCGCCAGCAGCATCCTGGAGGGGAGAAATGAGCAGTTCTTC. Supplemented by reference TRBV5-1 and TRBJ2-1, the full variable domain reads KAGVTQTPRYLIKTRGQQVTLSCSPISGHRSVSWYQQTPGQGLQFLFEYFSETQRNKGNFPGRFSGRQFSNSRSEMNVSTLELGDSALYLCASSILEGRNEQFFGPGTRLTVL.

This clone turned up a few times. This chain uses TRBV28 with TRBJ2-7; TRBD1 might be the D (6 bases). V dropped 0 bases and J dropped 0 bases, with 12 bases sitting between them. CDR3 length equals 16 residues. Germline V gene data show CDR1 as MDHEN and CDR2 as SYDVKM. CDR3 DNA sequence: TGTGCCAGCAGTTTATGGAGGGGGTCCTCCTCCTACGAGCAGTACTTC. Protein: CASSLWRGSSSYEQYF. The entire variable domain, with the rest obtained from reference TRBV28 and TRBJ2-7, is as follows: DVKVTQSSRYLVKRTGEKVFLECVQDMDHENMFWYRQDPGLGLRLIYFSYDVKMKEKGDIPEGYSVSREKKERFSLILESASTNQTSMYLCASSLWRGSSSYEQYFGPGTRLTVT.

The CDR3: CAWSAGTGGFYNSPLHF. The CDR3 coding sequence is TGTGCCTGGAGTGCCGGGACAGGGGGGTTCTATAATTCACCCCTCCACTTT. The chain uses TRBV30 and TRBJ1-6, with TRBD1 identical over 11 bases. There are 17 residues in the CDR3. From germline, CDR1 is GTSNPN and CDR2 SVGIG (reference sequence). Trimming cost V 1 base and J 3 bases; bases outside gene matches: 5. The complete variable domain, with remaining parts taken from reference TRBV30 and TRBJ1-6, reads SQTIHQWPATLVQPVGSPLSLECTVEGTSNPNLYWYRQAAGRGLQLLFYSVGIGQISSEVPQNLSASRPQDRQFILSSKKLLLSDSGFYLCAWSAGTGGFYNSPLHFGNGTRLTVT.

V usage is TRBV12-5 and J usage is TRBJ2-3; TRBD1 is a possible D gene (6 bases). V lost 5 bases, J lost 2 bases, and 11 bases lay in between. Germline CDR1 is LGHNT and CDR2 is FRNRAP. The length of the CDR3 is 14 residues. The CDR3 region is CASGIGQTTDTQYF. In DNA form, the CDR3 reads TGTGCTAGTGGTATTGGACAGACCACAGATACGCAGTATTTT.

There are a few counts of this clone. This chain joins TRBV11-2 and TRBJ2-7; 7 bases are a match to TRBD1. The V gene end was trimmed by 1 base and the J gene end by 3 bases; junction bases not matched to a gene: 6. Per germline, CDR1 SGHAT and CDR2 FQNNGV. The CDR3 is 15 residues long. The CDR3 region is CASSLGQGPFYEQYF. The CDR3 DNA is TGTGCCAGCAGCTTAGGACAGGGTCCCTTCTACGAGCAGTACTTC.

The chain employs TRBV4-1 and TRBJ2-3; TRBD2 matches at 10 bases. The CDR3 sequence is 15 residues long. CDR1 and CDR2 from the germline V gene are MGHRA and YSYEKL. V lost 6 bases and J lost 4; bases outside the gene matches: 7. This CDR3 reads CASRIGTSAPDTQYF. The CDR3 DNA follows: TGCGCCAGCAGGATAGGGACTAGCGCCCCAGATACGCAGTATTTT.

This clone was detected once. This chain links TRBV30 with TRBJ1-2; the D gene is possibly TRBD1 (5 bases). Looked up from germline, CDR1 is GTSNPN and CDR2 is SVGIG (reference sequence). This CDR3 is 13 amino acids long. The V end lost 5 bases, the J end lost 8 bases, and 18 bases lay between the germline ends. The CDR3 here is CAWSTRGTGGYTF. The CDR3 DNA reads TGTGCCTGGTCTACTCGCGGGACGGGCGGCTACACCTTC.

The V call is TRBV29-1, the J call TRBJ2-7; no firm D call. Germline V gene lookup returns CDR1 SQVTM and CDR2 ANQGSEA. This CDR3 has 16 amino acids. V lost 5 bases and J lost 4, with 24 bases in between. Here the CDR3 DNA reads TGCAGCGTTTCGGGTGTCTCGGCACCTCCCCTATACGAGCAGTACTTC. Protein: CSVSGVSAPPLYEQYF.

For the CDR3, the DNA is TGTGCCAGCTCACGGGGAGGAGGCCCTGACGAGCAGTACTTC. It specifies CASSRGGGPDEQYF. V gene TRBV18 combines with J gene TRBJ2-7, with D perhaps matching TRBD2 (6 bases). V dropped 4 bases and J dropped 5 bases, with 15 bases sitting between them. Per the germline V gene, CDR1 is KGHSH and CDR2 is LQKENI. The CDR3 length is 14 residues.

The chain couples TRBV18 to TRBJ2-7, with 8 bases aligning to TRBD2. CDR3 length: 15 amino acids. CDR1 is KGHSH, CDR2 LQKENI, per germline. V gave up 6 bases and J gave up 3 bases; unmatched junction bases: 10. This CDR3 reads CASSKTLAAFYEQYF. In DNA form, the CDR3 reads TGTGCCAGCTCTAAGACACTAGCGGCCTTCTACGAGCAGTACTTC.

This chain connects TRBV6-6 to TRBJ2-1; maybe TRBD1 (6 bases). CDR1 is MNHNY, CDR2 SVGAGI, per germline (reference sequence). Trimming stripped 6 bases from V and 8 bases from J, with 14 bases between. The CDR3 is made up of 13 amino acids. CDR3 DNA: TGTGCCAGCAGCTCCCAGGGGATGGATGAGCAGTTCTTC. This gives the protein CASSSQGMDEQFF.

Details on this clone: At one boundary the junction diverges from the germline segment, which might be a read error. The V gene is TRBV7-9, the J gene TRBJ1-1; unclear D gene. This CDR3 region has 12 residues. Germline assignment: CDR1 SEHNR and CDR2 FQNEAQ (reference sequence). The CDR3 DNA is TGTTCCAGCAGCTTAGTACGGACTGAAGCTTTCTTT. Translation: CSSSLVRTEAFF.